These 8 T cell receptor beta chains originate from one sample sequenced in a study of vaccination and CD4 T cells after COVID-19. No antigen has been assigned to these receptors. The assay that was used to sequence DNA from cultured CD4+ T cells was the Oncomine TCR Beta short-read assay. From CD4+ T cells that had been cultured, genomic DNA was extracted. In TCRdb, the PCR reads were re-called with MiXCR into one record per CDR3 protein. The sample carries about 12,000 distinct CDR3 sequences, more than 35% recorded once. Specified treatment: approximately nine-day PBMC culture with coronavirus spike peptide pools or control peptides (ViraFEST assay). CD4+ T lymphocytes from the unexposed donor were collected before the COVID-19 pandemic (2011-2018). Sequenced input: CD4+ T cells from blood, cultured in vitro. All receptors derive from a human donor in good health.

This chain uses TRBV2 with TRBJ1-1; 10 bases fit TRBD1. Trimming at V came to 6 bases and at J to 6 bases, leaving 10 bases not matched to a gene. CDR3 size: 15 residues. Looked up from germline, CDR1 is SNHLY and CDR2 is FYNNEI. The CDR3 nucleotides are TGTGCCAGCAGCCGACAGGGGGCAGCGGTCGCTGAAGCTTTCTTT. It yields the protein CASSRQGAAVAEAFF.

This sequence joins TRBV2 and TRBJ1-6; tentatively, D is TRBD1 (6 bases). This CDR3 comprises 14 residues. In germline, CDR1 is SNHLY, CDR2 FYNNEI. The ends were cut back, 3 bases at V and 7 bases at J, with 10 bases in the middle. The CDR3 DNA follows: TGTGCCAGCAGTGAGGCAGGGGACAATTCACCCCTCCACTTT. Protein sequence: CASSEAGDNSPLHF.

V usage is TRBV6-2 or TRBV6-3 and J usage is TRBJ1-5; D not certain. CDR3 length: 14 residues. V was pared by 0 bases and J by 5 bases, with 8 bases between. The germline V gene encodes CDR1 MNHEY and CDR2 SVGEGT. CDR3 sequence reads: CASSYSNGDQPQHF. Written as DNA, the CDR3 is TGTGCCAGCAGTTACTCGAATGGGGATCAGCCCCAGCATTTT.

The chain carries TRBV24-1 and TRBJ2-2, with 9 bases matching TRBD1. The CDR3 is 15 residues long. Germline lookup yields CDR1 KGHDR and CDR2 SFDVKD. V gave up 7 bases and J gave up 6 bases; unmatched junction bases: 8. The CDR3, as DNA: TGTGCCACCAGGGGAGGGGACAGGGTCGCCGGGGAGCTGTTTTTT. Its protein is CATRGGDRVAGELFF.

This sequence joins TRBV7-8 and TRBJ2-3, with TRBD2 identical over 8 bases. The CDR3 runs to 15 residues. V shed 5 bases and J 4 bases; nucleotides not matched to a gene: 8. Germline assignment: CDR1 SGHVS and CDR2 FQNEAQ. Here the CDR3 reads CASSPSGGIADTQYF. CDR3 nucleotides: TGTGCCAGCAGCCCTTCGGGGGGGATAGCAGATACGCAGTATTTT.

This clonotype was seen only a few times. The chain recombines TRBV20-1 with TRBJ1-5; 7 bases line up with TRBD1. V lost 3 bases, J lost 0 bases, and 14 bases stayed unmatched. The CDR3 is made up of 18 amino acids. The germline V gene has CDR1 DFQATT and CDR2 SNEGSKA (reference sequence). CDR3: CSARNVGFGTDSNQPQHF. The CDR3, as DNA: TGCAGTGCTAGGAACGTTGGTTTTGGGACAGATAGCAATCAGCCCCAGCATTTT.

This chain links TRBV5-4 with TRBJ2-7; 8 nucleotides agree with TRBD2. The CDR3 spans 17 residues. Per the germline V gene, CDR1 is SGHNT and CDR2 is YYREEE (reference sequence). V dropped 0 bases and J dropped 0; count of bases not matched to a gene: 8. CDR3 amino acids: CASSLGGGTDASYEQYF. The CDR3 nucleotides are TGTGCCAGCAGCTTGGGCGGGGGGACGGACGCCTCCTACGAGCAGTACTTC.

The gene calls are TRBV28 and TRBJ1-1, with D uncertain. The CDR3 extends over 13 amino acids. V was trimmed by 5 bases and J by 1 base, leaving 8 bases between them. Looked up from germline, CDR1 is MDHEN and CDR2 is SYDVKM. CDR3 loop: CASSQMGNTEAFF. DNA of the CDR3: TGTGCCAGCAGTCAAATGGGGAACACTGAAGCTTTCTTT.